The clone carrying this TCR beta chain was counted between two and nine times. The source of the sample is a study of cytomegalovirus exposure and HLA in healthy donors. Amplification used 60 Vbeta primers and 13 Jbeta primers. Authors' data handling: Roughly 73 million unique TCR beta chains, about 10 million of them shared, were counted by a later analysis. Repertoires were generated with immunoSEQ multiplex PCR, while TCRdb's copy carries only in-frame clones and drops some. Clone size and V and J calls were adopted from that table, with D and trimming inferred from the DNA. The sample records 80,000 or so clones, more than 50% being singletons. Per the germline V gene, CDR1 is MDHEN and CDR2 is SYDVKM. The germline V and J ends were trimmed by 5 bases and 4 bases, with 11 bases remaining between them. The CDR3 runs to 14 residues.

Source material: PBMCs. The rearrangement joins TRBV28 to TRBJ2-2; perhaps TRBD2 as D (6 bases). This clonotype originated in a male donor in good health and CMV-seropositive. The CDR3 spells CASSKDYSTGELFF. The CDR3 region has the DNA TGTGCCAGCAGTAAGGACTATTCCACCGGGGAGCTGTTTTTT.